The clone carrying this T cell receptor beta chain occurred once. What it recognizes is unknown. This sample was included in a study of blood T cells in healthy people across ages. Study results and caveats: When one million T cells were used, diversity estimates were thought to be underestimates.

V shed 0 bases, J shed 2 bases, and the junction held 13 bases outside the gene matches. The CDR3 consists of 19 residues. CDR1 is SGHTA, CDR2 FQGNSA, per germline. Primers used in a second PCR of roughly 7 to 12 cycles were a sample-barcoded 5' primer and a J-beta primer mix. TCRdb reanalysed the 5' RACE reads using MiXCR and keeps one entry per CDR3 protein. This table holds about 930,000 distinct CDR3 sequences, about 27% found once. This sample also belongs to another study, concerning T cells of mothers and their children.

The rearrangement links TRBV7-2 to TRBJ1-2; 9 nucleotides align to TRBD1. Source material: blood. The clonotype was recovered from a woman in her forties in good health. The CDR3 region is CASSLAIGDRAKRNYGYTF. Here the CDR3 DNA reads TGTGCCAGCAGCTTAGCGATAGGGGACAGGGCCAAGAGAAACTATGGCTACACCTTC.